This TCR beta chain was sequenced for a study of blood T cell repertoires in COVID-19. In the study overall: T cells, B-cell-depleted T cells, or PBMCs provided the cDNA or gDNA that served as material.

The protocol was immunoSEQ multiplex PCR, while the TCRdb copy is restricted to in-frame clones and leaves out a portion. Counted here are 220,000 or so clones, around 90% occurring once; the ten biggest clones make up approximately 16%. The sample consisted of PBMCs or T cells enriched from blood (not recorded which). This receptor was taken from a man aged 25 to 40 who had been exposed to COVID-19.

CDR3 sequence: CSAYGVLGYTF. The DNA of the CDR3 is TGCAGTGCTTATGGAGTCTTGGGCTACACCTTC. J is TRBJ1-2 and V is TRBV20-1; D is uncertain. This CDR3 spans 11 amino acids. Deletions cut 5 bases from V and 8 bases from J, with 12 bases between. Germline V lookup: CDR1 DFQATT, CDR2 SNEGSKA (reference sequence).